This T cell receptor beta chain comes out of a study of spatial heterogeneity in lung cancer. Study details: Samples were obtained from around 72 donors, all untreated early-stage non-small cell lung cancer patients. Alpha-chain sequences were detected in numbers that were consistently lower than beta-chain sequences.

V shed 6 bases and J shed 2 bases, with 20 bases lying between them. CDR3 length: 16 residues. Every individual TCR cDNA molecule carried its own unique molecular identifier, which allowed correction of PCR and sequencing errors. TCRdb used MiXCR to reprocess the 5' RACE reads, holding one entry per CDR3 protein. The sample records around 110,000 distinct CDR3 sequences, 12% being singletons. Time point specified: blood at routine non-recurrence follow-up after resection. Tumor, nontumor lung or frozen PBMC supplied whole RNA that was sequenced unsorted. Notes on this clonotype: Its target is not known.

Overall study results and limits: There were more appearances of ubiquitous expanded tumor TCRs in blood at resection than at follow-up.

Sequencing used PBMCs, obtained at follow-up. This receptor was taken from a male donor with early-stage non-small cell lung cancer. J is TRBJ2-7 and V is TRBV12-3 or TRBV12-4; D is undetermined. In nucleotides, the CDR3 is TGTGCCAGCAGCCCCCTCGCCTGGACCCAAGCCTACGAGCAGTACTTC. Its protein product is CASSPLAWTQAYEQYF.